A single sample gave rise to the 32 T cell receptor beta chains below, sequenced in a study of regulatory T cells in long-lasting Graves disease. As for time point: persistent/refractory GD, antithyroid drugs over 5 years with positive TRAb. With RNA extracted from PBMCs as input, the TCR library was made. Combining iRepertoire HTBI primers with Arm-PCR of CDR3 regions, the authors built TCR beta libraries. In TCRdb, the multiplex PCR reads were re-called with MiXCR into one record per CDR3 protein. The sample gives under 500,000 distinct CDR3 sequences, around 21% of which show up once; around 21% is in the top ten. This specimen consisted of peripheral blood mononuclear cells (PBMCs), obtained when the disease was refractory, from a patient treated with antithyroid drugs. All receptors derive from a female donor with Graves disease.

This clonotype was detected a few times. The V gene is TRBV5-1, the J gene TRBJ2-7, with TRBD1 matching over 9 bases. There are 14 residues in the CDR3. CDR1 and CDR2 from the germline V gene are SGHRS and YFSETQ. The V and J ends lost 7 bases and 5 bases, in that order; junction bases with no gene match: 10. The CDR3 reads CASSQGQGANEQYF. CDR3 sequence (DNA): TGCGCCAGCTCCCAGGGACAGGGAGCCAACGAGCAGTACTTC.

This clonotype was seen a few times. This rearrangement joins TRBV7-2 to TRBJ2-2; TRBD2 might be the D (6 bases). Trimming shortened V by 7 bases and J by 2 bases, and 14 bases separated the two germline ends. Per germline, CDR1 SGHTA and CDR2 FQGNSA. The CDR3 totals 15 residues. CDR3: CASTIRRGNTGELFF. The CDR3 region has the DNA TGTGCCAGCACCATTAGGAGGGGAAACACCGGGGAGCTGTTTTTT.

This clonotype has just a few counts. The chain uses TRBV5-1 and TRBJ2-6; D is unresolved. CDR1 and CDR2 from the germline V gene are SGHRS and YFSETQ. The CDR3 length is 15 residues. V dropped 1 base and J dropped 2 bases, with 7 bases sitting between them. The CDR3 DNA reads TGCGCCAGCAGCTTGTTGGCAGCTGGGGCCAACGTCCTGACTTTC. Translation: CASSLLAAGANVLTF.

At least ten counts were recorded for this clonotype. The chain has TRBV27 and TRBJ2-2, with 8 positions matching TRBD1. V trimming: 9 bases; J trimming: 7 bases; junction bases outside the gene matches: 13. The length of the CDR3 is 15 residues. Germline V gene sequence: CDR1 MNHEY, CDR2 SMNVEV (reference sequence). CDR3: CASKTQGQENGELFF. The CDR3 DNA is TGTGCCAGTAAGACCCAGGGACAGGAAAACGGGGAGCTGTTTTTT.

This clonotype was observed a few times. The V and J genes are TRBV6-1 and TRBJ2-7, with D perhaps given as TRBD1 or TRBD2 (5 bases each). CDR1 is MNHNS and CDR2 is SASEGT in the germline V gene. The CDR3 covers 12 residues. V lost 6 bases and J 3 bases, leaving 9 bases between the germline ends. DNA for the CDR3: TGTGCCAGCAGGGGGGAAGACTACGAGCAGTACTTC. Translated: CASRGEDYEQYF.

The sample holds a few counts of this clonotype. The chain links TRBV29-1 to TRBJ2-7; D not resolved. V shed 7 bases and J shed 1 base, with 11 bases lying between them. CDR3 length: 12 residues. CDR1 is SQVTM, CDR2 ANQGSEA, per germline. CDR3 nucleotides: TGCAGCGGAGGACGGACGTCCTACGAGCAGTACTTC. Amino acids: CSGGRTSYEQYF.

This chain links TRBV20-1 with TRBJ2-7, with TRBD2 matching 7 bases. The CDR3 length is 16 residues. Germline CDR1 DFQATT, CDR2 SNEGSKA (reference sequence). V was clipped by 4 bases and J by 1 base; unmatched bases: 13. The CDR3 DNA is TGCAGTGCTACAGCGCTAGCGGCTGGACAATCCTACGAGCAGTACTTC. It specifies CSATALAAGQSYEQYF.

This sequence joins TRBV10-3 and TRBJ1-2; D gene unclear. CDR1 and CDR2 from the germline V gene are ENHRY and SYGVKD. The CDR3 is made up of 13 amino acids. With 2 bases removed from V and 3 bases from J, the gap between germline ends came to 7 bases. Here the CDR3 DNA reads TGTGCCATCAGTGAGGCCAGTGACTATGGCTACACCTTC. The encoded protein is CAISEASDYGYTF.

This clonotype was observed many times. The genes are TRBV28 and TRBJ1-2; TRBD1 matches 8 bases. The CDR3 runs to 15 residues. The V gene end was trimmed by 2 bases and the J gene end by 4 bases; junction bases not matched to a gene: 6. Germline V gene sequence: CDR1 MDHEN, CDR2 SYDVKM. Written as DNA, the CDR3 is TGTGCCAGCAGTTTACATCCGGACAGGGCCTATGGCTACACCTTC. Amino acids: CASSLHPDRAYGYTF.

The chain combines TRBV7-9 with TRBJ2-1; D is unclear. The CDR3 contains 11 residues. Germline loops: CDR1 SEHNR, CDR2 FQNEAQ (reference sequence). V lost 4 bases, J lost 8 bases, and 6 bases lay in between. The chain's CDR3 is CASSSYDEQFF. The CDR3 DNA sequence: TGTGCCAGCAGCTCATACGATGAGCAGTTCTTC. Supplemented by reference TRBV7-9 and TRBJ2-1, the full variable domain reads DTGVSQNPRHKITKRGQNVTFRCDPISEHNRLYWYRQTLGQGPEFLTYFQNEAQLEKSRLLSDRFSAERPKGSFSTLEIQRTEQGDSAMYLCASSSYDEQFFGPGTRLTVL.

This clonotype was detected only a few times. This rearrangement joins TRBV3-1 to TRBJ2-2; D is possibly TRBD1 (6 bases). The CDR3 contains 16 residues. Deletions cut 1 base from V and 0 bases from J, with 9 bases between. Germline V gene data show CDR1 as LGHDT and CDR2 as YNNKEL (reference sequence). The DNA of the CDR3 is TGTGCCAGCAGCCAAGTTCCAGGGGCGAACACCGGGGAGCTGTTTTTT. Residues: CASSQVPGANTGELFF.

The rearrangement uses TRBV19 and TRBJ1-1, with 8 nucleotides matching TRBD1. Germline loops: CDR1 LNHDA, CDR2 SQIVND (reference sequence). Unmatched junction bases numbered 10, after V lost 8 bases and J lost 2 bases. This CDR3 comprises 15 residues. CDR3 nucleotides: TGTGCCAGTGGACAGACAGGGGCCATCAACACTGAAGCTTTCTTT. Encoded protein: CASGQTGAINTEAFF.

The sample holds one count of this clonotype. In DNA, the CDR3 is TGTGCCAGCAGTTCAGGACAGGTAACAGATACGCAGTATTTT. It translates to CASSSGQVTDTQYF. The chain couples TRBV6-2 or TRBV6-3 to TRBJ2-3; the match to TRBD1 covers 7 bases. From germline, CDR1 is MNHEY and CDR2 SVGEGT. Unmatched junction bases numbered 4, after V lost 4 bases and J lost 3 bases. The CDR3 spans 14 residues.

The sample holds a few counts of this clonotype. The chain has TRBV20-1 and TRBJ2-5, with TRBD1 identical over 7 bases. The CDR3 totals 15 residues. Germline V lookup: CDR1 DFQATT, CDR2 SNEGSKA (reference sequence). The V and J ends lost 4 bases and 2 bases, in that order; junction bases with no gene match: 10. CDR3 sequence (DNA): TGCAGTGCTAATCCCTGGGACAGATCACAAGAGACCCAGTACTTC. As protein: CSANPWDRSQETQYF.

This clonotype has a count of ten or more. V and J are TRBV2 and TRBJ2-7; D possibly matches TRBD1 or TRBD2 (5 bases each). CDR1 is SNHLY and CDR2 is FYNNEI in the germline V gene. The CDR3 extends over 13 amino acids. Trimming removed 4 bases at V and 3 bases at J, with 10 bases between. The CDR3 DNA sequence: TGTGCCAGCAGTGCGAGGGGCCACTACGAGCAGTACTTC. This encodes CASSARGHYEQYF.

This clonotype has a handful of counts. The V gene is TRBV10-2, the J gene TRBJ2-5, with 15 bases aligning to TRBD2. The CDR3 loop spans 16 amino acids. V shed 3 bases, J shed 2 bases, and the junction held 1 base outside the gene matches. Germline V gene data show CDR1 as WSHSY and CDR2 as SAAADI. CDR3 coding DNA: TGCGCCAGCAGTGAAGGACTAGCGGGAGGGCAAGAGACCCAGTACTTC. Translated, it gives CASSEGLAGGQETQYF.

This clonotype was observed a few times. This chain links TRBV7-9 with TRBJ2-7; 11 nucleotides line up with TRBD2. Unmatched junction bases numbered 9, after V lost 4 bases and J lost 1 base. CDR1 and CDR2 (germline): SEHNR, FQNEAQ (reference sequence). The CDR3 extends over 17 amino acids. CDR3 bases: TGTGCCAGCAGCTCTACTAGCGGGGGAGGTTTGTCCTACGAGCAGTACTTC. Translation: CASSSTSGGGLSYEQYF.

V is TRBV2 and J is TRBJ2-2, with 9 nucleotides matching TRBD2. Germline V CDR1 and CDR2: SNHLY, FYNNEI. CDR3 length: 16 residues. V shed 7 bases, J shed 7 bases, and the junction held 13 bases outside the gene matches. This CDR3 is CASILAGGPSIGELFF. The CDR3, as DNA: TGTGCCAGCATTCTCGCGGGAGGGCCGAGCATCGGGGAGCTGTTTTTT.

Ten or more counts support this clonotype. The CDR3 bases are TGTGCCTGGAGTGGGGACGGGATTATCTTCGAGCAGTACTTC. Its protein is CAWSGDGIIFEQYF. The chain joins TRBV30 to TRBJ2-7; the D gene could be TRBD1 or TRBD2 (5 bases each). The germline V gene encodes CDR1 GTSNPN and CDR2 SVGIG (reference sequence). There are 14 residues in the CDR3. The ends were cut back, 1 base at V and 6 bases at J, with 16 bases in the middle. The variable domain in full, completed from reference TRBV30 and TRBJ2-7, reads SQTIHQWPATLVQPVGSPLSLECTVEGTSNPNLYWYRQAAGRGLQLLFYSVGIGQISSEVPQNLSASRPQDRQFILSSKKLLLSDSGFYLCAWSGDGIIFEQYFGPGTRLTVT.

Concerning this clonotype itself: A much larger clone lies one base from this, so it may be a read error. The rearrangement links TRBV7-9 to TRBJ1-5; D unresolved. Deletions cut 4 bases from V and 0 bases from J, with 16 bases between. Germline assignment: CDR1 SEHNR and CDR2 FQNEAQ (reference sequence). The CDR3 consists of 17 residues. The CDR3 spells CASSSLEALFSNQPQHF. CDR3 bases: TGTGCCAGCAGCTCGCTCGAGGCTCTTTTTAGCAATCAGCCCCAGCATTTT.

This clonotype was picked up a small number of times. The chain carries TRBV27 and TRBJ2-6; D uncertain. This CDR3 has 14 amino acids. The germline gives CDR1 MNHEY, CDR2 SMNVEV (reference sequence). Trimming left V 3 bases short and J 0 bases short, with 3 bases between. Here the CDR3 reads CASSFSSGANVLTF. In nucleotides, the CDR3 is TGTGCCAGCAGTTTTAGCTCTGGGGCCAACGTCCTGACTTTC.

There are many counts of this clonotype. V is TRBV12-3 or TRBV12-4 and J is TRBJ1-5; D remains unclear. V was shortened by 5 bases and J by 5 bases, with 7 bases between the two germline ends. The CDR3 totals 12 residues. The CDR3 region has the DNA TGTGCCAGCAGTCATTCGTATCAGCCCCAGCATTTT. It codes for CASSHSYQPQHF.

The chain links TRBV20-1 to TRBJ2-7; 8 bases map to TRBD2. The CDR3 runs 14 residues. V shed 0 bases and J 3 bases; nucleotides not matched to a gene: 4. CDR1 is DFQATT, CDR2 SNEGSKA, per germline (reference sequence). The CDR3 nucleotides are TGCAGTGCTAGAGATCCAACTAGCGGCTACGAGCAGTACTTC. It is translated as CSARDPTSGYEQYF.

The table lists this clonotype with many counts. Here the CDR3 DNA reads TGTGCCAGCAGCCAAGAGGGATCACCGAACACTGAAGCTTTCTTT. Protein sequence: CASSQEGSPNTEAFF. The gene calls are TRBV3-1 and TRBJ1-1, with D uncertain. CDR3 size: 15 residues. Between the trimmed V and J ends, which lost 0 bases and 1 base, there was a span of 9 bases. Germline assignment: CDR1 LGHDT and CDR2 YNNKEL (reference sequence).

This clonotype was recorded once. This could be a read error, since a much larger clone is one nucleotide away. The conserved final phenylalanine or tryptophan is absent from the CDR3, which likely points to a read error. This chain connects TRBV6-5 to TRBJ2-7, with D perhaps TRBD2 (6 bases). This CDR3 is built from 15 residues. Per germline, CDR1 MNHEY and CDR2 SVGAGI. Trimming cost V 6 bases and J 1 base, with 16 bases left between them. DNA for the CDR3: TGTGCCAGCAGCTTCAATGACGGGACTTCCTACGAGCAGTACCTC. Encoded protein: CASSFNDGTSYEQYL.

This clonotype was seen at least ten times. The V call is TRBV15, the J call TRBJ1-2; 9 positions agree with TRBD1. J lost 4 bases, V lost 0 bases, and 12 bases had no gene match. The CDR3 totals 18 residues. Per germline, CDR1 LNHNV and CDR2 YYDKDF (reference sequence). The CDR3 reads CATSRDLGTGTVAYGYTF. CDR3 nucleotide sequence: TGTGCCACCAGCAGAGATCTGGGGACAGGGACGGTAGCCTATGGCTACACCTTC.

A remark on this clonotype: This could be a read error, since a much larger clone is one nucleotide away. The chain recombines TRBV24-1 with TRBJ2-7, with D perhaps being TRBD1 or TRBD2 (5 bases each). The CDR3 spans 13 residues. Germline V gives CDR1 KGHDR, CDR2 SFDVKD. Trimming cost V 10 bases and J 0 bases, with 12 bases left between them. CDR3 coding DNA: TGTGCCACAGCCCGGGACGACTCCTACGAGCAGTACTTC. It translates to CATARDDSYEQYF.

The chain joins TRBV7-2 to TRBJ2-7; 9 positions agree with TRBD1. CDR1 is SGHTA, CDR2 FQGNSA, per germline. This CDR3 comprises 15 residues. The junction had 6 bases not matched to a gene; V was cut back by 2 bases and J by 4 bases. This chain's CDR3 is CASSLFTGGVYEQYF. The DNA of the CDR3 is TGTGCCAGCAGCTTATTTACAGGGGGCGTTTACGAGCAGTACTTC.

This clonotype has at least ten counts. This sequence joins TRBV28 and TRBJ2-5; D may match TRBD1 or TRBD2 (7 bases each). The germline CDR1 and CDR2 sequences are MDHEN and SYDVKM. This CDR3 is built from 13 residues. V was shortened by 5 bases and J by 5 bases, with 12 bases between the two germline ends. CDR3 amino acids: CASSRRGGETQYF. DNA of the CDR3: TGTGCCAGCAGTCGCAGGGGGGGGGAGACCCAGTACTTC.

This clonotype was observed a handful of times. The genes are TRBV19 and TRBJ2-6; TRBD1 matches 7 bases. Germline CDR1 and CDR2: LNHDA and SQIVND (reference sequence). Trimming at V came to 5 bases and at J to 2 bases, leaving 3 bases not matched to a gene. The CDR3 has 15 amino acids. CDR3 in DNA: TGTGCCAGTAGTCAAGGGGGCACTGGGGCCAACGTCCTGACTTTC. It yields the protein CASSQGGTGANVLTF.

As for this clonotype: A clone one base away is much larger, so this may be a read error. Because the CDR3 is missing its conserved closing phenylalanine or tryptophan, this is likely a read error. The chain is built from TRBV11-2 and TRBJ1-2, with D perhaps TRBD1 (6 bases). The length of the CDR3 is 14 residues. CDR1 is SGHAT, CDR2 FQNNGV, per germline. V shed 1 base and J shed 8 bases, with 14 bases lying between them. The CDR3 sequence: CASSLGGQNWGYTL. In DNA, the CDR3 is TGTGCCAGCAGCTTAGGGGGACAAAACTGGGGCTACACCCTC.

The CDR3 DNA follows: TGTGCCACCAGTGATAGGACTAGCGGGGCTGAAGAGACCCAGTACTTC. It is translated as CATSDRTSGAEETQYF. The chain carries TRBV24-1 and TRBJ2-5; 12 bases align to TRBD2. V lost 3 bases to trimming and J lost 3 bases; unmatched junction nucleotides: 4. Per germline, CDR1 KGHDR and CDR2 SFDVKD. This CDR3 has 16 residues.